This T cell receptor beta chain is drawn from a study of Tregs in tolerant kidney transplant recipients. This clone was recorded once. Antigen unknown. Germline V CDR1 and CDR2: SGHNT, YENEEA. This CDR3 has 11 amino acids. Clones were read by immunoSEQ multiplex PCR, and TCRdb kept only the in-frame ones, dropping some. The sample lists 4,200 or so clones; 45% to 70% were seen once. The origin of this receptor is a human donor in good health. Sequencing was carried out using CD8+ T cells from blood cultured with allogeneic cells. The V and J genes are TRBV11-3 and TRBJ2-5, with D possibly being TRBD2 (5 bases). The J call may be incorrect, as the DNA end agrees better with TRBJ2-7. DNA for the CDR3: TGTGCCAGCAGTGCCGGAGGCGAGCAGTACTTC. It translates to CASSAGGEQYF.